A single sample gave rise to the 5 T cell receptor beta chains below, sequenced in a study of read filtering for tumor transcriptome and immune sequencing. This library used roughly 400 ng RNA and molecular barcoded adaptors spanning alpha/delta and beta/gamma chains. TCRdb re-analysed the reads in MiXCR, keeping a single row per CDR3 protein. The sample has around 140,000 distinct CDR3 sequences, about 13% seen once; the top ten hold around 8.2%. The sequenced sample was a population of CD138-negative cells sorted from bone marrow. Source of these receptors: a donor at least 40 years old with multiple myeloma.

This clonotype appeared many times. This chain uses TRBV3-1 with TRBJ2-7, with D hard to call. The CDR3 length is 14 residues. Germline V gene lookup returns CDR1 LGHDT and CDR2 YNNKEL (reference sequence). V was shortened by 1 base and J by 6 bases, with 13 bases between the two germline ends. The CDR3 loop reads CASSQGLKGFEQYF. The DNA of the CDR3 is TGTGCCAGCAGCCAAGGTTTAAAAGGGTTCGAGCAGTACTTC.

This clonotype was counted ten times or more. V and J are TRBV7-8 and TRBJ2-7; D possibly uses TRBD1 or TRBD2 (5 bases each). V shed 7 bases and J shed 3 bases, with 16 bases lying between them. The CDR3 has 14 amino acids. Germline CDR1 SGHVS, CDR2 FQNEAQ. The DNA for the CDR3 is TGTGCCAGCACCCCGGGACGTATCTTCTACGAGCAGTACTTC. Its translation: CASTPGRIFYEQYF.

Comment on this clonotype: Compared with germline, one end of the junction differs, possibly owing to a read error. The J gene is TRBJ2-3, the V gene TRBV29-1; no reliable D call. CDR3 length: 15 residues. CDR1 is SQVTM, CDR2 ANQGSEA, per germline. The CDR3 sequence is CSVPSGGAPTETQYF. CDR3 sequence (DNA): TGCAGCGTCCCGTCGGGCGGAGCACCCACAGAAACGCAGTATTTT.

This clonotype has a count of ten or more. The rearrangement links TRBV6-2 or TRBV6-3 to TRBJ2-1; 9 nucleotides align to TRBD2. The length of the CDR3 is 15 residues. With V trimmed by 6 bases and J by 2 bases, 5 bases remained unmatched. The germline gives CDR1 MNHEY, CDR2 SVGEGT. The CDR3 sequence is CASRGLASTYNEQFF. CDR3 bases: TGTGCCAGCAGAGGACTAGCGAGTACCTACAATGAGCAGTTCTTC.

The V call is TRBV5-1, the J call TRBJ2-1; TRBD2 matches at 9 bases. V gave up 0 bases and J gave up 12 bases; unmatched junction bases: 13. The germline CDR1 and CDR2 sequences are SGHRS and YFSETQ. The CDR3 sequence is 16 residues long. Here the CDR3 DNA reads TGCGCCAGCAGCTTGGGAGGTAGCGGGAGTACAGGCGGGCAGTTCTTC. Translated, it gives CASSLGGSGSTGGQFF.